The clone carrying this T cell receptor (beta chain) occurred many times. The antigen is not known. For TCRbeta, the library was prepared with unique molecular identifiers. MiXCR was run by TCRdb on the PCR reads, yielding one entry per CDR3 protein. The sample carries 200,000 to 250,000 distinct CDR3 sequences, roughly 11% recorded once. The data belong to a study of T-cell reconstitution after alpha-beta-depleted transplantation in children. Findings of the study overall: From surviving recipient T cells and thymic progenitors came the high day-60 TCRbeta diversity observed in some patients. At one year after transplant, newly produced T cells mostly accounted for T-cell counts and diversity. Several hundred expanded graft clones reportedly supplied alpha-beta T cells about two months after transplant.

The ends lost 3 bases at V and 3 bases at J; junction bases unmatched: 3. Germline CDR1 is SGHTA and CDR2 is FQGNSA. CDR3 length equals 14 residues. The clonotype comes from a child under two years old with acute myeloid leukemia, due to receive a stem cell transplant. This chain uses TRBV7-2 with TRBJ2-5, with TRBD2 matching over 8 bases. Sequenced here: PBMCs, sampled before TCRalphabeta/CD19-depleted stem cell transplant. This chain's CDR3 is CASSFSGGEETQYF. The CDR3 DNA sequence: TGTGCCAGCAGCTTCTCGGGAGGGGAAGAGACCCAGTACTTC.